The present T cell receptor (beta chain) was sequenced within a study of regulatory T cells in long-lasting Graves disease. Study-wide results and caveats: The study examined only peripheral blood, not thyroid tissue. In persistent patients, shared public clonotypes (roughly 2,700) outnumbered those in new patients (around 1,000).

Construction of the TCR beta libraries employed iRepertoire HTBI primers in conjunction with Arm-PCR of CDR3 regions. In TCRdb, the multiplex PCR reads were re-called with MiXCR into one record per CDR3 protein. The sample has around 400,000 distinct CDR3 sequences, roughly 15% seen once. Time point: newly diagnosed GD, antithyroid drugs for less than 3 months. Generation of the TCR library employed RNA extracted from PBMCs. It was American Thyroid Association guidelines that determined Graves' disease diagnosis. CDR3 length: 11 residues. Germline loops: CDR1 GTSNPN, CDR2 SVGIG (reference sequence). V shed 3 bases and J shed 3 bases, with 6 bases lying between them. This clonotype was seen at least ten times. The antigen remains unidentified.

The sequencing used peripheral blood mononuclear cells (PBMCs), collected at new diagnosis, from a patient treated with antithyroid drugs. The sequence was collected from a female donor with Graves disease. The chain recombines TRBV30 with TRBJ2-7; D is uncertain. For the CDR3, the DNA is TGTGCCTGGAGCCTTGGCTACGAGCAGTACTTC. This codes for CAWSLGYEQYF.